This T cell receptor (beta chain) appears in the sequencing data of a study of blood T cell repertoires in COVID-19. Study overall: The United States, Italy and Spain were the sources of the acute and convalescent COVID-19 samples. Sources were T cells, B-cell-depleted T cells, or PBMCs; the material itself was cDNA or gDNA.

The CDR3 spans 14 residues. Trimming took 5 bases from V and 3 from J, leaving 13 bases between them. CDR1 and CDR2 from the germline V gene are LGHDT and YNNKEL (reference sequence). Authors' methods: By means of reference gene primer amplification, nucleated cell counts were estimated. Some clones are missing from TCRdb's copy, which holds only in-frame ones; the method was immunoSEQ multiplex PCR. The DNA gave D and trimming, while V, J and clone size come from that table. The sample carries more than 300,000 clones, around 86% recorded once. Those enrolled in Seattle joined during active infection and were followed longitudinally afterward.

The rearrangement links TRBV3-1 (or the pseudogene TRBV3-2) to TRBJ1-1; D is perhaps TRBD1 (6 bases). The sample was peripheral blood. The sequence was obtained from a woman aged 45-65 years with COVID-19, enrolled during active disease. The CDR3 region is CASSLQGSYTEAFF. CDR3 bases: TGTGCCAGCAGCTTGCAGGGGTCGTACACTGAAGCTTTCTTT.